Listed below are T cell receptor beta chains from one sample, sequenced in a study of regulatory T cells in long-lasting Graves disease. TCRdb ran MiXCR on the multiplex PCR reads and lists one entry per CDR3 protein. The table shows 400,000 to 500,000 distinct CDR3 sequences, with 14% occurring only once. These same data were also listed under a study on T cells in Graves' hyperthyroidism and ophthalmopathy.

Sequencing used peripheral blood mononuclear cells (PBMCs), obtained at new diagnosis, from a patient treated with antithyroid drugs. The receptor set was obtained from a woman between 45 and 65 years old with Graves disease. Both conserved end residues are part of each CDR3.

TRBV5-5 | CASSLQGVRNSPLHF
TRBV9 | CASSGETGVNYGYTF
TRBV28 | CASSFLGTDSYEQYF
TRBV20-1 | CSASPAGLYNEQFF
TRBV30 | CAWSDLGGPAGKLFF
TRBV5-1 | CASSLGLAGGSPTDIQYF
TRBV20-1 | CSAGGTSGSYNEQFF
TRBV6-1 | CASTNPARANTGELFF
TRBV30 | CAWSRAYEQYF
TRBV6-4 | CASSEIGGRADTQYF
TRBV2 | CASSEEGGNTYEQYF
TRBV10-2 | CASRLAEFNEQFF
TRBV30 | CAWSTGSWGAFF
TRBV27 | CASSSTGVEQYF
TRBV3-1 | CASSQDRTIHNEQFF
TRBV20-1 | CSPQTSGIVETQYF
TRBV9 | CASSVDSGRITDTQYF
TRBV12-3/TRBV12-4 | CASSPGHSNTEAFF
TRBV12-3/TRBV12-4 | CASRRRTDSYEQYF
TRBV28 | CASSLSSDFEQYF
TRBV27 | CASSPSTATNEKLFF
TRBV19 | CASSMMNLLGAGELFF
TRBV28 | CASSFIGGHSNQPQHF